Listed here are 30 T cell receptor beta chains from one sample, sequenced in a study of T cell changes during pregnancy in multiple sclerosis (dated by TCRdb to between 2018 and 2020). The method behind the library was the immunoSEQ multiplex PCR assay. TCRdb stores this immuneACCESS table with in-frame sequences only. Part of the clones is absent; in the studies checked, under half of the shortfall reflects unresolved V genes, and no reason is known for the rest. The sample table shows some 57,000 clones, and 91% are seen once. The ten largest clonotypes hold about 0.5% of the sample. The material sequenced was CD4+ T cells from peripheral blood mononuclear cells, taken after pregnancy. The receptors derive from a female donor in good health, enrolled as a control in a pregnancy study.

V is TRBV6-6 and J is TRBJ2-1, with 7 positions matching TRBD1. The V and J ends lost 0 bases and 0 bases, in that order; junction bases with no gene match: 2. The CDR3 contains 16 residues. Germline V gene lookup returns CDR1 MNHNY and CDR2 SVGAGI (reference sequence). The CDR3 DNA follows: TGTGCCAGCAGTTACTCGGGACAGAGCTCCTACAATGAGCAGTTCTTC. Translating it yields CASSYSGQSSYNEQFF.

J is TRBJ1-4 and V is TRBV6-5, with no clear D. The CDR3 runs 15 residues. The germline gives CDR1 MNHEY, CDR2 SVGAGI. The ends were cut back, 5 bases at V and 8 bases at J, with 18 bases in the middle. The CDR3 loop reads CASSPEGRFYEKLFF. The CDR3 DNA sequence: TGTGCCAGCAGTCCGGAAGGCAGGTTTTACGAAAAACTGTTTTTT.

The V gene is TRBV7-3, the J gene TRBJ2-1, with 8 bases matching TRBD2. Germline V gene sequence: CDR1 SGHTA, CDR2 FQGTGA. The CDR3 runs 15 residues. Trimming removed 4 bases from V and 1 base from J; junction bases left unmatched: 3. This CDR3 reads CASSSSGQSYNEQFF. The CDR3 DNA sequence: TGTGCCAGCAGCTCTAGCGGGCAGTCCTACAATGAGCAGTTCTTC.

The gene calls are TRBV6-4 and TRBJ2-1; D may be TRBD1 (8 bases). The CDR3 extends over 14 amino acids. Germline V gene data show CDR1 as MRHNA and CDR2 as SNTAGT. The V end lost 3 bases, the J end lost 5 bases, and 11 bases lay between the germline ends. The CDR3 region has the DNA TGTGCCAGCAGTGAACAGGGGGGGAACAATGAGCAGTTCTTC. Protein sequence: CASSEQGGNNEQFF.

In DNA form, the CDR3 reads TGTGCCAGCAGGAGAACAGGGTCCGATCTGGGCTACACCTTC. Amino acid sequence: CASRRTGSDLGYTF. The rearrangement links TRBV27 to TRBJ1-2; possibly TRBD1 for D (6 bases). V was trimmed by 6 bases and J by 8 bases, leaving 19 bases between them. This CDR3 has 14 residues. From germline, CDR1 is MNHEY and CDR2 SMNVEV (reference sequence).

This clone was seen once. V and J are TRBV19 and TRBJ1-1; perhaps TRBD1 as D (5 bases). V shed 0 bases and J shed 1 base, with 6 bases lying between them. Germline CDR1 reads LNHDA; CDR2 reads SQIVND (reference sequence). The CDR3 is made up of 14 amino acids. The CDR3: CASSIDRENTEAFF. CDR3 coding DNA: TGTGCCAGTAGTATAGACAGGGAGAACACTGAAGCTTTCTTT.

J is TRBJ1-2 and V is TRBV25-1, with a possible D match to TRBD1 (5 bases). CDR1 and CDR2 from the germline V gene are MGHDK and SYGVNS. This CDR3 spans 14 amino acids. Trimming took 3 bases from V and 8 from J, leaving 16 bases between them. CDR3 residues: CASSDLTGLVGYTF. CDR3 nucleotide sequence: TGTGCCAGCAGTGACCTAACGGGACTGGTGGGCTACACCTTC.

J is TRBJ2-5 and V is TRBV11-3, with 12 bases matching TRBD2. The length of the CDR3 is 18 residues. CDR1 and CDR2 (germline): SGHNT, YENEEA. The V gene end was trimmed by 4 bases and the J gene end by 2 bases; junction bases not matched to a gene: 11. The CDR3, as DNA: TGTGCCAGCAGCTACCCCCTAGCGGGGGGGGACTTTCAAGAGACCCAGTACTTC. Its translation: CASSYPLAGGDFQETQYF. Variable domain in full (rest from reference TRBV11-3 and TRBJ2-5): EAGVVQSPRYKIIEKKQPVAFWCNPISGHNTLYWYLQNLGQGPELLIRYENEEAVDDSQLPKDRFSAERLKGVDSTLKIQPAELGDSAVYLCASSYPLAGGDFQETQYFGPGTRLLVL.

The genes are TRBV5-6 and TRBJ2-6, with 9 nucleotides matching TRBD1. V lost 6 bases and J lost 0; bases outside the gene matches: 7. The CDR3 totals 17 residues. Germline lookup yields CDR1 SGHDT and CDR2 YYEEEE. Written as DNA, the CDR3 is TGTGCCAGCAATCCCGGGACAGGGTTCTCTGGGGCCAACGTCCTGACTTTC. Translation: CASNPGTGFSGANVLTF.

The V gene is TRBV2, the J gene TRBJ1-5; D call uncertain. The CDR3 contains 15 residues. Germline CDR1 and CDR2: SNHLY and FYNNEI. Trimming stripped 3 bases from V and 3 bases from J, with 12 bases between. The DNA for the CDR3 is TGTGCCAGCAGTGAGCGGTCGGGTCTCAATCAGCCCCAGCATTTT. Residues: CASSERSGLNQPQHF.

The chain is built from TRBV5-8 and TRBJ2-1, with D perhaps matching TRBD1 (6 bases). Germline V lookup: CDR1 SGHTS, CDR2 YDEGEE. CDR3 length: 18 residues. V lost 5 bases and J lost 2, with 23 bases in between. The CDR3 here is CASRFTAKGQYPYNEQFF. CDR3 DNA sequence: TGTGCCAGCAGGTTTACCGCAAAAGGACAGTACCCCTACAATGAGCAGTTCTTC.

The J gene is TRBJ2-3, the V gene TRBV5-1; 7 bases line up with TRBD1. The CDR3 consists of 14 residues. The trim removed 3 bases at V and 2 bases at J, leaving 3 bases unmatched. Germline V gene sequence: CDR1 SGHRS, CDR2 YFSETQ. The CDR3 region has the DNA TGCGCCAGCAGCTATCAGGGGGACACAGATACGCAGTATTTT. Encoded protein: CASSYQGDTDTQYF. The whole variable domain, remainder taken from reference TRBV5-1 and TRBJ2-3, is KAGVTQTPRYLIKTRGQQVTLSCSPISGHRSVSWYQQTPGQGLQFLFEYFSETQRNKGNFPGRFSGRQFSNSRSEMNVSTLELGDSALYLCASSYQGDTDTQYFGPGTRLTVL.

J is TRBJ2-4 and V is TRBV30, with D possibly matching TRBD2 (5 bases). CDR3 length: 12 residues. CDR1 is GTSNPN, CDR2 SVGIG, per germline (reference sequence). Trimming pared 0 bases from V and 9 bases from J, leaving 9 bases between. CDR3: CAWSVIGGIQYF. The CDR3, as DNA: TGTGCCTGGAGTGTAATAGGAGGCATTCAGTACTTC.

The chain couples TRBV4-2 to TRBJ1-2; D may be TRBD1 (5 bases). V gave up 3 bases and J gave up 0 bases, with 20 bases separating them. This CDR3 has 18 amino acids. Per the germline V gene, CDR1 is LGHNA and CDR2 is YNFKEQ. CDR3 nucleotides: TGTGCCAGCAGCCACATCGGACAAGTGCCCTTGGCTAACTATGGCTACACCTTC. The encoded protein is CASSHIGQVPLANYGYTF.

The chain recombines TRBV7-3 with TRBJ2-5; 14 bases agree with TRBD2. Unmatched junction bases numbered 7, after V lost 5 bases and J lost 5 bases. CDR1 is SGHTA and CDR2 is FQGTGA in the germline V gene. CDR3 length: 16 amino acids. CDR3 nucleotide sequence: TGTGCCAGCAGCCCCAGACTAGCGGGGGGGCTTGAGACCCAGTACTTC. Translating gives CASSPRLAGGLETQYF.

This chain connects TRBV6-1 to TRBJ1-1; no definite D call. The V and J ends lost 5 bases and 2 bases respectively, with 12 bases between them. The CDR3 runs 14 residues. CDR1 is MNHNS, CDR2 SASEGT, per germline. The CDR3 coding sequence is TGTGCCAGCAGTTTTACGCCGGGAAACACTGAAGCTTTCTTT. The encoded protein is CASSFTPGNTEAFF.

The table lists this clone with a few counts. This chain links TRBV9 with TRBJ1-2; no clear D gene. The CDR3 sequence is 12 residues long. Looked up from germline, CDR1 is SGDLS and CDR2 is YYNGEE. Trimming took off 4 bases at V and 8 bases at J, with 12 bases between the two ends. The CDR3: CASSQSTVGYTF. DNA for the CDR3: TGTGCCAGCAGCCAGTCTACAGTGGGCTACACCTTC. The whole variable domain, remainder taken from reference TRBV9 and TRBJ1-2, is DSGVTQTPKHLITATGQRVTLRCSPRSGDLSVYWYQQSLDQGLQFLIQYYNGEERAKGNILERFSAQQFPDLHSELNLSSLELGDSALYFCASSQSTVGYTFGSGTRLTVV.

This chain joins TRBV4-1 and TRBJ2-2, with 8 bases that match TRBD2. From germline, CDR1 is MGHRA and CDR2 YSYEKL. The CDR3 loop spans 17 amino acids. V trimming: 1 base; J trimming: 4 bases; junction bases outside the gene matches: 8. The CDR3 protein is CASSQGGLVGSTGELFF. The CDR3 bases are TGCGCCAGCAGCCAAGGGGGACTAGTTGGTTCCACCGGGGAGCTGTTTTTT.

This chain joins TRBV2 and TRBJ1-1; 10 bases are a match to TRBD1. The junction had 12 bases not matched to a gene; V was cut back by 7 bases and J by 4 bases. In germline, CDR1 is SNHLY, CDR2 FYNNEI. This CDR3 region has 16 residues. The DNA for the CDR3 is TGTGCCAGCATCCAGAGGCGGGGACAGGGGAGCACTGAAGCTTTCTTT. As protein: CASIQRRGQGSTEAFF. Full variable domain (remainder filled in from reference TRBV2 and TRBJ1-1): EPEVTQTPSHQVTQMGQEVILRCVPISNHLYFYWYRQILGQKVEFLVSFYNNEISEKSEIFDDQFSVERPDGSNFTLKIRSTKLEDSAMYFCASIQRRGQGSTEAFFGQGTRLTVV.

V is TRBV4-2 and J is TRBJ2-3; possible D gene TRBD1, 6 bases. This CDR3 spans 16 amino acids. CDR1 and CDR2 from the germline V gene are LGHNA and YNFKEQ. With 0 bases removed from V and 4 bases from J, the gap between germline ends came to 14 bases. The CDR3 bases are TGTGCCAGCAGCCAAGAGAAACAGGGTGGCGCAGATACGCAGTATTTT. As protein: CASSQEKQGGADTQYF.

This chain joins TRBV7-3 and TRBJ1-1; 10 nucleotides match TRBD1. Per germline, CDR1 SGHTA and CDR2 FQGTGA. This CDR3 is built from 15 residues. Unmatched junction bases numbered 4, after V lost 0 bases and J lost 6 bases. The CDR3 coding sequence is TGTGCCAGCAGCTTAACGGGACAGGGGCCCTCTGAAGCTTTCTTT. Translating it yields CASSLTGQGPSEAFF.

The rearrangement joins TRBV6-6 to TRBJ1-5, with 8 bases lining up with TRBD1. The CDR3 runs 14 residues. Trimming took 5 bases from V and 4 from J; bases not matched to a gene: 4. Germline V lookup: CDR1 MNHNY, CDR2 SVGAGI (reference sequence). The CDR3 nucleotides are TGTGCCAGCAGTCAGGGGGCACGGAATCAGCCCCAGCATTTT. Translated: CASSQGARNQPQHF.

The chain couples TRBV20-1 to TRBJ2-7; 7 positions agree with TRBD1. This CDR3 is 11 amino acids long. The germline V gene has CDR1 DFQATT and CDR2 SNEGSKA (reference sequence). V lost 5 bases to trimming and J lost 6 bases; unmatched junction nucleotides: 4. The CDR3 region has the DNA TGCAGTGCTTTTAGGGGGCTCGAGCAGTACTTC. This sequence encodes CSAFRGLEQYF.

The rearrangement uses TRBV11-2 and TRBJ2-7; a possible D gene is TRBD2 (5 bases). The V gene's germline CDR1 is SGHAT and CDR2 FQNNGV. Trimming removed 1 base from V and 1 base from J, with 14 bases in between. CDR3 length: 16 amino acids. CDR3 DNA: TGTGCCAGCAGCTTAGCTAGCTGGCCCGGATCCTACGAGCAGTACTTC. Translating it yields CASSLASWPGSYEQYF.

The J gene is TRBJ2-2, the V gene TRBV5-5, with 8 bases identical to TRBD1. The CDR3 sequence is 18 residues long. Germline CDR1 SGHKS, CDR2 YYEKEE (reference sequence). V lost 3 bases to trimming and J lost 3 bases; unmatched junction nucleotides: 13. The CDR3 loop reads CASSSRDRSSPDTGELFF. The CDR3 region has the DNA TGTGCCAGCAGCTCCCGGGACAGGTCTTCACCAGACACCGGGGAGCTGTTTTTT.

As DNA, the CDR3 is TGTGCCAGCAGTCATGGGACTAATTACAATGAGCAGTTCTTC. Its protein product is CASSHGTNYNEQFF. V and J are TRBV6-6 and TRBJ2-1; TRBD2 matches at 7 bases. Germline V gene data show CDR1 as MNHNY and CDR2 as SVGAGI (reference sequence). Trimming at V came to 5 bases and at J to 4 bases, leaving 5 bases not matched to a gene. This CDR3 region has 14 residues.

V is TRBV5-1 and J is TRBJ2-7; D possibly corresponds to TRBD2 (7 bases). This CDR3 has 15 amino acids. CDR1 and CDR2 from the germline V gene are SGHRS and YFSETQ. V was clipped by 4 bases and J by 3 bases, with 17 bases between them. CDR3 nucleotide sequence: TGCGCCAGCAGCCACGGGGCGGGGGCGAACTACGAGCAGTACTTC. This encodes CASSHGAGANYEQYF. Looking up the rest from reference TRBV5-1 and TRBJ2-7 gives the full variable domain: KAGVTQTPRYLIKTRGQQVTLSCSPISGHRSVSWYQQTPGQGLQFLFEYFSETQRNKGNFPGRFSGRQFSNSRSEMNVSTLELGDSALYLCASSHGAGANYEQYFGPGTRLTVT.

V gene TRBV18 combines with J gene TRBJ2-7; tentatively, D is TRBD1 (6 bases). Per germline, CDR1 KGHSH and CDR2 LQKENI. The V end lost 2 bases, the J end lost 4 bases, and 12 bases lay between the germline ends. This CDR3 has 14 amino acids. CDR3 nucleotide sequence: TGTGCCAGCTCACCAGCACAGGGCGAGTACGAGCAGTACTTC. Protein product: CASSPAQGEYEQYF.

The chain recombines TRBV5-1 with TRBJ2-4; D gene uncertain. V was pared by 0 bases and J by 5 bases, with 9 bases between. The CDR3 runs 14 residues. The V gene's germline CDR1 is SGHRS and CDR2 YFSETQ. The CDR3 is CASSLGAKENIQYF. CDR3 coding DNA: TGCGCCAGCAGCTTGGGGGCGAAAGAAAACATTCAGTACTTC.

This chain links TRBV7-2 with TRBJ1-1; D is possibly TRBD1 (6 bases). From germline, CDR1 is SGHTA and CDR2 FQGNSA. V lost 6 bases to trimming and J lost 1 base, with 15 bases between them. The CDR3 length is 15 residues. The CDR3 spells CASRERQEANTEAFF. Written as DNA, the CDR3 is TGTGCCAGCAGAGAGAGACAGGAAGCGAACACTGAAGCTTTCTTT. Looking up the rest from reference TRBV7-2 and TRBJ1-1 gives the full variable domain: GAGVSQSPSNKVTEKGKDVELRCDPISGHTALYWYRQSLGQGLEFLIYFQGNSAPDKSGLPSDRFSAERTGGSVSTLTIQRTQQEDSAVYLCASRERQEANTEAFFGQGTRLTVV.